This TCR beta chain was sequenced in a study of shared clonotypes between healthy human individuals. Across the whole study: The study used three CD4 naive, three CD4 memory, two CD8 naive and one CD8 memory plate per donor.

Profiled with immunoSEQ multiplex PCR; TCRdb holds only in-frame clones, not every one. The sample has over a million clones; around 97% are singletons. The length of the CDR3 is 13 residues. The J segment lost 7 bases and the V segment lost 4 bases, leaving 7 bases of the junction unmatched. Per the germline V gene, CDR1 is SGHAT and CDR2 is FQNNGV. The receptor was isolated from a man aged 30 to 45 in good health. This chain uses TRBV11-2 with TRBJ2-7, with 7 bases identical to TRBD1. Material for sequencing was naive CD4+ T cells sorted from blood. Described subset: CD45RA+ positively selected. The CDR3 nucleotides read TGTGCCAGCAGCTCCTTGACAGGGCGGGAGCAGTACTTC. Residues: CASSSLTGREQYF.